The rows below give T cell receptor beta chains drawn from one sample of a study of Ad26.COV2.S vaccination and SARS-CoV-2 variants. Only in-frame clones appear in the TCRdb table, and some are missing; sequencing was by immunoSEQ multiplex PCR. The sample gives about 680,000 clones, about 89% of which show up once; over 1.3% is in the top ten. The sample consisted of peripheral blood, taken in a trial of Ad26.COV2.S vaccine versus placebo. Every receptor here comes from a person aged 18-65 years who received the Ad26.COV2.S COVID-19 vaccine or a placebo. CDR3s include the opening cysteine and the closing phenylalanine or tryptophan. The order of the fields is J gene, D gene, CDR3 length, V gene, clone size, CDR3 protein, CDR3 DNA. A D gene is named only where the DNA matches it firmly. Part of the rows lack a size; the others show once, few, many or a class for expanded clones.

TRBJ2-2	-	13	TRBV6-6	-	CASSYQGIGELFF	TGTGCCAGCAGTTACCAAGGGATCGGGGAGCTGTTTTTT
TRBJ1-1	TRBD1	13	TRBV7-2	-	CASSPDRGGGAFF	TGTGCCAGCAGCCCGGACAGGGGCGGGGGAGCTTTCTTT
TRBJ2-2	TRBD2	16	TRBV5-8	-	CASSPPGLAFSGELFF	TGTGCCAGCTCCCCGCCGGGACTAGCGTTTTCCGGGGAGCTGTTTTTT
TRBJ2-7	TRBD1	15	TRBV9	-	CASSFGTGGMYEQYF	TGTGCCAGCAGCTTTGGGACAGGGGGCATGTACGAGCAGTACTTC
TRBJ1-3	-	15	TRBV7-8	few	CASSPWGGNGNTIYF	TGTGCCAGCAGCCCCTGGGGGGGAAATGGAAACACCATATATTTT
TRBJ2-1	-	13	TRBV11-1	-	CASSLIGSNEQFF	TGTGCCAGTAGCTTGATAGGGTCCAATGAGCAGTTCTTC
TRBJ2-5	-	15	TRBV10-3	-	CAISPTRAGQETQYF	TGTGCCATCAGCCCCACTCGAGCCGGACAAGAGACCCAGTACTTC
TRBJ1-2	-	13	TRBV30	-	CAWSERTAYGYTF	TGTGCCTGGAGCGAACGGACAGCTTATGGCTACACCTTC
TRBJ2-7	TRBD1	14	TRBV19	-	CASSRQGNSYEQYF	TGTGCCAGTAGTAGACAGGGGAACTCCTACGAGCAGTACTTC
TRBJ2-3	-	15	TRBV2	once	CAIQDRDGYTDTQYF	TGTGCCATCCAAGACCGGGACGGATACACAGATACGCAGTATTTT
TRBJ2-3	TRBD2	16	TRBV2	-	CASSEKTSSGTDTQYF	TGTGCCAGCAGTGAAAAGACTAGCTCGGGGACAGATACGCAGTATTTT
TRBJ1-3	-	13	TRBV6-1	-	CASSEPGGNTIYF	TGTGCCAGCAGTGAGCCTGGAGGAAACACCATATATTTT
TRBJ1-1	-	14	TRBV6-5	-	CASSPTRRDTEAFF	TGTGCCAGCAGTCCGACTCGTCGGGACACTGAAGCTTTCTTT
TRBJ1-3	-	14	TRBV27	-	CASSLTSSGNTIYF	TGTGCCAGCAGTTTAACCTCCTCAGGAAACACCATATATTTT
TRBJ1-2	TRBD1	14	TRBV7-2	few	CASSLDRGNYGYTF	TGTGCCAGCAGCTTGGACAGGGGAAACTATGGCTACACCTTC
TRBJ1-2	-	14	TRBV2	once	CASSEALRNYGYTF	TGTGCCAGCAGTGAAGCGTTGCGCAACTATGGCTACACCTTC
TRBJ2-1	TRBD2	15	TRBV3-1/TRBV3-2	-	CASSQDSGSGNEQFF	TGTGCCAGCAGCCAAGATAGCGGGAGTGGTAATGAGCAGTTCTTC
TRBJ1-1	TRBD1	13	TRBV4-2	few	CASSQGQGAEAFF	TGTGCCAGCAGCCAAGGACAGGGAGCGGAAGCTTTCTTT
TRBJ1-2	-	13	TRBV10-3	-	CAISGGDRYGYTF	TGTGCCATCAGTGGTGGGGACCGCTATGGCTACACCTTC
TRBJ1-6	TRBD1	16	TRBV18	-	CASSLAGGQDNSPLHF	TGTGCCAGCTCACTCGCCGGGGGACAGGATAATTCACCCCTCCACTTT
TRBJ2-7	TRBD1	13	TRBV6-5	once	CASLLDRGYEQYF	TGTGCCAGCCTTCTGGACAGGGGGTACGAGCAGTACTTC
TRBJ1-1	-	13	TRBV6-6	-	CASSWGQNTEAFF	TGTGCCAGCAGTTGGGGACAGAACACTGAAGCTTTCTTT
TRBJ2-7	TRBD1	13	TRBV18	-	CASRDRASYEQYF	TGTGCCAGCCGGGACAGGGCGTCCTACGAGCAGTACTTC
TRBJ2-2	-	14	TRBV5-5	-	CASSFQGNTGELFF	TGTGCCAGCAGCTTCCAGGGGAACACCGGGGAGCTGTTTTTT
TRBJ1-4	-	18	TRBV7-2	-	CASSVWAGVSATNEKLFF	TGTGCCAGCAGCGTATGGGCCGGGGTTTCGGCGACTAATGAAAAACTGTTTTTT
TRBJ2-1	TRBD1	16	TRBV24-1	-	CATSDSTGKDYNEQFF	TGTGCCACCAGTGATTCGACAGGGAAGGACTACAATGAGCAGTTCTTC
TRBJ1-2	TRBD1	14	TRBV5-4	-	CASSWDRGVYGYTF	TGTGCCAGCAGCTGGGACAGGGGCGTTTATGGCTACACCTTC
TRBJ2-7	TRBD1	13	TRBV27	-	CASSWDRAYEQYF	TGTGCCAGCAGCTGGGACAGGGCCTACGAGCAGTACTTC
TRBJ2-7	TRBD1	13	TRBV6-5	-	CASSYSGQNEQYF	TGTGCCAGCAGTTACTCGGGACAGAACGAGCAGTACTTC
TRBJ2-4	-	17	TRBV4-1	-	CASSRLEGALAKNIQYF	TGCGCCAGCAGCCGTCTTGAAGGGGCACTAGCCAAAAACATTCAGTACTTC
TRBJ2-7	-	14	TRBV6-6	-	CASSYAGAGYEQYF	TGTGCCAGCAGTTACGCGGGGGCGGGTTACGAGCAGTACTTC
TRBJ2-1	-	15	TRBV5-4	-	CASSPRYSSGDEQFF	TGTGCCAGCAGCCCAAGGTACAGCTCCGGGGATGAGCAGTTCTTC
TRBJ2-5	-	15	TRBV11-2	-	CASSLDAGQQETQYF	TGTGCCAGCAGCTTAGATGCAGGACAGCAAGAGACCCAGTACTTC